This note documents a single TCR beta chain sequence. The assay was immunoSEQ multiplex PCR, and TCRdb's table has in-frame clones only and misses some. This table holds around 200,000 clones, 75% to 90% found once. The CDR3 totals 13 residues. Trimming left V 3 bases short and J 6 bases short, with 10 bases between. The germline V gene has CDR1 KGHSH and CDR2 LQKENI. The sample is drawn from a study of blood T cell repertoires in COVID-19. Overall study context: The samples span acute and convalescent COVID-19 from the United States, Italy and Spain.

The chain couples TRBV18 to TRBJ2-3; D is undetermined. This sequence was found in a man aged 35 to 55 with acute or convalescent COVID-19. Source material: peripheral blood. The CDR3 DNA follows: TGTGCCAGCTCACCTCGCGACTCCGATACGCAGTATTTT. Amino acid sequence: CASSPRDSDTQYF.